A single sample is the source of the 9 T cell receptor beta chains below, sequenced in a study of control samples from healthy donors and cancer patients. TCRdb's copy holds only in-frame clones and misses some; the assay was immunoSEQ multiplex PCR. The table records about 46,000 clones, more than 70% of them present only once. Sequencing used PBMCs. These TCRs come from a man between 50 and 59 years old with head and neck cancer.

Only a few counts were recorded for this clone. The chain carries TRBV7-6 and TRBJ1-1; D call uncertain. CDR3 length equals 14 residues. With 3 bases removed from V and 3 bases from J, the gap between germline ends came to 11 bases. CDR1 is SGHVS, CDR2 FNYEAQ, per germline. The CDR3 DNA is TGTGCCAGCAGCTTGGGCAGGATGGACACTGAAGCTTTCTTT. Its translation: CASSLGRMDTEAFF.

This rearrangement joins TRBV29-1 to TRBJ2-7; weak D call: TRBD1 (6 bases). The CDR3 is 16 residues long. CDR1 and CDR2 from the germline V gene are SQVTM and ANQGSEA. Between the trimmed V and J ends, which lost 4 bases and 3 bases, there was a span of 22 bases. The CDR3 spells CSVAQGQGSSLYEQYF. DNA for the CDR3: TGCAGCGTTGCCCAGGGGCAAGGTTCGTCCCTCTACGAGCAGTACTTC.

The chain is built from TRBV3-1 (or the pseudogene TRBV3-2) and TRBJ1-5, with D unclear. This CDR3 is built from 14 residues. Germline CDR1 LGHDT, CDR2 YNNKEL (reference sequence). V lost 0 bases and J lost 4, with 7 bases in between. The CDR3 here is CASSQDYRNQPQHF. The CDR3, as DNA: TGTGCCAGCAGCCAAGATTACCGGAATCAGCCCCAGCATTTT.

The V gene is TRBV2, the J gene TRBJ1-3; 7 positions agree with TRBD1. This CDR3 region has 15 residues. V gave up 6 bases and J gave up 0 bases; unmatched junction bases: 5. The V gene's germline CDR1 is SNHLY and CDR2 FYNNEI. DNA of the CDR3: TGTGCCAGCAGGGACAGGAGCCTCTCTGGAAACACCATATATTTT. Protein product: CASRDRSLSGNTIYF.

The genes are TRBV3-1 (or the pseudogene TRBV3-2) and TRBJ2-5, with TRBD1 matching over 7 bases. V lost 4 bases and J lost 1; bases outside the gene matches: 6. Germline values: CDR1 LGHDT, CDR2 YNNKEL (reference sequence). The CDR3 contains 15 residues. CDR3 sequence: CASSPLTGPQETQYF. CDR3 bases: TGTGCCAGCAGCCCCCTGACAGGGCCCCAAGAGACCCAGTACTTC.

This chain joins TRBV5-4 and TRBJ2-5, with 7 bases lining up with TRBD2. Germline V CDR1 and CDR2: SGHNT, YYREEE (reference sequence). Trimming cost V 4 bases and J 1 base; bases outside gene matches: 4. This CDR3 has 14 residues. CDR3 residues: CASSQAGTQETQYF. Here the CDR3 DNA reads TGTGCCAGCAGCCAAGCGGGGACCCAAGAGACCCAGTACTTC.

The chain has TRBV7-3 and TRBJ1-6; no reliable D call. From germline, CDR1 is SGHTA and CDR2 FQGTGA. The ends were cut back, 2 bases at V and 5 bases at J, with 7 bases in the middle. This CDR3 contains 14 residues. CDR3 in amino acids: CASSLAGNNSPLHF. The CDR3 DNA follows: TGTGCCAGCAGCTTAGCTGGAAATAATTCACCCCTCCACTTT.

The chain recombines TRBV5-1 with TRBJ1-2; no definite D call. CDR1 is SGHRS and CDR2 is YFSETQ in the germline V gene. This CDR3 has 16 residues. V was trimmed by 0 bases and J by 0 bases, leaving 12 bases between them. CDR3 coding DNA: TGCGCCAGCAGCTTGGCTCCGGACCTGACTAACTATGGCTACACCTTC. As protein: CASSLAPDLTNYGYTF.

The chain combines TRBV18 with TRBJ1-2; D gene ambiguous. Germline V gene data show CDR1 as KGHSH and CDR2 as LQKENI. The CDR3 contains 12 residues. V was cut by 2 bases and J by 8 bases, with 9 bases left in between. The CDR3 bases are TGTGCCAGCTCACCAAGGGAAGGGGGCTACACCTTC. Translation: CASSPREGGYTF. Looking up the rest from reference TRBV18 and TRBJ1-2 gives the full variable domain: NAGVMQNPRHLVRRRGQEARLRCSPMKGHSHVYWYRQLPEEGLKFMVYLQKENIIDESGMPKERFSAEFPKEGPSILRIQQVVRGDSAAYFCASSPREGGYTFGSGTRLTVV.